These T cell receptor beta chains were read from a single sample in a study of T cell responses to AZD1222 COVID-19 vaccine. The repertoire was sequenced with immunoSEQ multiplex PCR; TCRdb's copy has only in-frame clones and lacks some. The sample shows about 110,000 clones, about 90% of them seen only once. Sequenced material: peripheral blood, taken 28 days after the second AZD1222 dose. The receptor set was obtained from an adult who received the AZD1222 COVID-19 vaccine. CDR3s include the opening cysteine and the closing phenylalanine or tryptophan. Fields, in order: CDR3 protein, CDR3 DNA, CDR3 length, J gene, clone size, D gene, V gene. A D gene is named only where the DNA matches it firmly. Only some rows state a clone size, as once, few, many or a class for expanded clones.

CASSSKRNGQPEPGNTIYF,TGTGCCAGCAGCTCAAAAAGGAATGGACAGCCCGAACCTGGAAACACCATATATTTT,19,TRBJ1-3,NA,NA,TRBV9
CASSPGGQISYEQYF,TGCGCCAGCAGCCCCGGAGGACAAATCTCCTACGAGCAGTACTTC,15,TRBJ2-7,NA,NA,TRBV4-1
CASSSLGAGGIDNEQFF,TGTGCCAGCAGCTCCCTGGGTGCGGGGGGAATCGACAATGAGCAGTTCTTC,17,TRBJ2-1,NA,TRBD2,TRBV5-6
CASSYSSGTLRDGYTF,TGTGCCAGCAGTTATTCTTCCGGGACTCTCCGTGATGGCTACACCTTC,16,TRBJ1-2,NA,NA,TRBV6-5
CASSFVVTGRNTEAFF,TGTGCCAGCAGCTTCGTCGTTACAGGGAGGAACACTGAAGCTTTCTTT,16,TRBJ1-1,NA,NA,TRBV5-6
CSAPLSGFLNF,TGCAGTGCTCCCCTTTCAGGGTTTCTTAACTTC,11,TRBJ2-7,once,NA,TRBV20-1
CASSLRGVGETQYF,TGTGCCAGCAGCTTAAGGGGTGTAGGAGAGACCCAGTACTTC,14,TRBJ2-5,NA,NA,TRBV5-4
CAWSYGQNYEQYF,TGTGCCTGGAGTTACGGACAGAACTACGAGCAGTACTTC,13,TRBJ2-7,NA,NA,TRBV30
CAISETGGKETQYF,TGTGCCATCAGTGAGACAGGGGGGAAAGAGACCCAGTACTTC,14,TRBJ2-5,NA,TRBD1,TRBV10-3
CASSQDRDPDTQYF,TGTGCCAGCAGCCAAGATAGGGACCCAGATACGCAGTATTTT,14,TRBJ2-3,NA,NA,TRBV4-2
CASSYQGYNEQFF,TGTGCCAGCAGTTACCAGGGTTACAATGAGCAGTTCTTC,13,TRBJ2-1,NA,NA,TRBV6-6